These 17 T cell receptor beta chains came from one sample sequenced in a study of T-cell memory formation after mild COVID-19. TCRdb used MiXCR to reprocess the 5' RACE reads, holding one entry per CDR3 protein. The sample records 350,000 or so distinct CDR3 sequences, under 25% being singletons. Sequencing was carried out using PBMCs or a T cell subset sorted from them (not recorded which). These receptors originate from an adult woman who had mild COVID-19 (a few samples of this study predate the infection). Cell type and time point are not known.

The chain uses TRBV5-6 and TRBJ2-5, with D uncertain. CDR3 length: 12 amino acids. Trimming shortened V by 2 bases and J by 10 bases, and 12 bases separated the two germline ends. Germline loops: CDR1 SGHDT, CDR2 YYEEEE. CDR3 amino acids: CASSLQTGNQYF. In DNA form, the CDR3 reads TGTGCCAGCAGCTTACAGACTGGAAACCAGTACTTC.

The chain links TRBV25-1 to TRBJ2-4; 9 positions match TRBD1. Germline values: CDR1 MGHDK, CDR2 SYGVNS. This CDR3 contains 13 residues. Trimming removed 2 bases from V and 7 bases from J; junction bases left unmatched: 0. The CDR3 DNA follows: TGTGCCAGCAGTGAAGGACAGGGGAACATTCAGTACTTC. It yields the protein CASSEGQGNIQYF.

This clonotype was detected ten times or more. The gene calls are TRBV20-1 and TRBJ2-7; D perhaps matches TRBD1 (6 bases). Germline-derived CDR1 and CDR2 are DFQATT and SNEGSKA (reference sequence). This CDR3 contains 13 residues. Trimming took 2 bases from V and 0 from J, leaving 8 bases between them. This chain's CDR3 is CSARTTGSYEQYF. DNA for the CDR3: TGCAGTGCTAGAACGACAGGCTCCTACGAGCAGTACTTC.

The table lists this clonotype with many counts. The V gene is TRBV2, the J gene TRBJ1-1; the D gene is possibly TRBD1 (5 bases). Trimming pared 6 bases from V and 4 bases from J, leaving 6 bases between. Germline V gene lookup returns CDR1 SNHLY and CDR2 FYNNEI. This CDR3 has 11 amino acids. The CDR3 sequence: CASRGPTEAFF. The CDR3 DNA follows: TGTGCCAGCAGGGGGCCCACTGAAGCTTTCTTT.

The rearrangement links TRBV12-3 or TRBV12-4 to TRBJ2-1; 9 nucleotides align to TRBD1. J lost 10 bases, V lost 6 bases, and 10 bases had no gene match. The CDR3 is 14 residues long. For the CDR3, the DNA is TGTGCCAGCAGGTCCCGGGACAGGGTAGGGGAGCAGTTCTTC. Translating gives CASRSRDRVGEQFF.

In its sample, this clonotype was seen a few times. CDR3 region: CASSFLYQETQYF. The CDR3 region has the DNA TGTGCCAGCAGTTTCTTGTACCAAGAGACCCAGTACTTC. V and J are TRBV12-3 or TRBV12-4 and TRBJ2-5; no clear D gene. There are 13 residues in the CDR3. V gave up 3 bases and J gave up 0 bases, with 5 bases separating them.

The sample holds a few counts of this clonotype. The CDR3 protein is CASSSGQAVDPYEQYF. Written as DNA, the CDR3 is TGCGCCAGCAGCTCCGGACAGGCAGTGGACCCCTACGAGCAGTACTTC. The gene calls are TRBV5-1 and TRBJ2-7; TRBD1 matches 7 bases. Germline trimming cut 3 bases from V and 2 bases from J; bases unmatched to any gene: 11. CDR1 is SGHRS and CDR2 is YFSETQ in the germline V gene. The CDR3 runs to 16 residues.

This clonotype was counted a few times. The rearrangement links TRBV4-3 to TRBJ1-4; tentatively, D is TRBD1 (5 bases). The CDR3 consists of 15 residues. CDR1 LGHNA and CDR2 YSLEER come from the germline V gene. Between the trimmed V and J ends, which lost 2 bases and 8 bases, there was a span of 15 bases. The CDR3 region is CASSQTPGPEEKLFF. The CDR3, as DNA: TGCGCCAGCAGCCAAACACCGGGACCGGAAGAAAAACTGTTTTTT.

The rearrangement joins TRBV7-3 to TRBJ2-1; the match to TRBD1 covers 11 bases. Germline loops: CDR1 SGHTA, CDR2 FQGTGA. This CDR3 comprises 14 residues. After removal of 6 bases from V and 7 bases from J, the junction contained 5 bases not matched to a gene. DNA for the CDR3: TGTGCCAGCAGGGGGACAGGGGGAACAAATGAGCAGTTCTTC. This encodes CASRGTGGTNEQFF. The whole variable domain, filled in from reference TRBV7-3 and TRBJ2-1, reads GAGVSQTPSNKVTEKGKYVELRCDPISGHTALYWYRQSLGQGPEFLIYFQGTGAADDSGLPNDRFFAVRPEGSVSTLKIQRTERGDSAVYLCASRGTGGTNEQFFGPGTRLTVL.

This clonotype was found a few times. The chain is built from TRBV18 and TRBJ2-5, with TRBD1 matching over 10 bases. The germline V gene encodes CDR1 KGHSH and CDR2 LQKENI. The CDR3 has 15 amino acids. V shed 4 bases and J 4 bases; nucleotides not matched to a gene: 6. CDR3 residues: CASSLRQGARETQYF. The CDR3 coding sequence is TGTGCCAGCTCACTCAGACAGGGGGCGAGAGAGACCCAGTACTTC.

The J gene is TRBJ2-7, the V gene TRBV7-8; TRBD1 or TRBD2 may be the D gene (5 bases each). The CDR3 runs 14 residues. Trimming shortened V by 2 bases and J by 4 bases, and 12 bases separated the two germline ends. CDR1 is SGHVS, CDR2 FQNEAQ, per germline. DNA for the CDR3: TGTGCCAGCAGCTTACTGGGGGTACGTTACGAGCAGTACTTC. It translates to CASSLLGVRYEQYF.

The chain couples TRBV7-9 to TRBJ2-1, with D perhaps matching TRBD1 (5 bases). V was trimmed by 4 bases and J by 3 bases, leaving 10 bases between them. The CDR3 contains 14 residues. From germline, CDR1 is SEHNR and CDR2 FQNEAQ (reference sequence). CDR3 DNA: TGTGCCAGCAGCTGGGGCCCCCTCTACAATGAGCAGTTCTTC. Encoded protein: CASSWGPLYNEQFF.

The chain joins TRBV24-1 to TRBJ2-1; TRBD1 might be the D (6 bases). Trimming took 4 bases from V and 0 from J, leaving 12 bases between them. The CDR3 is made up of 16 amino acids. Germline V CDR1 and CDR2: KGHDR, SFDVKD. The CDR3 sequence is CATSDNQGISYNEQFF. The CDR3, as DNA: TGTGCCACCAGTGACAATCAGGGGATCTCCTACAATGAGCAGTTCTTC.

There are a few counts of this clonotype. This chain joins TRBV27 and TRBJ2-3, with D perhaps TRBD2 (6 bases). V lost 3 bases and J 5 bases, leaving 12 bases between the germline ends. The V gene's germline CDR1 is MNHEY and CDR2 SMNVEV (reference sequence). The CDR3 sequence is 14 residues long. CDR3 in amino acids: CASSFRGRGDTQYF. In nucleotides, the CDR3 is TGTGCCAGCAGTTTCCGGGGGAGAGGAGATACGCAGTATTTT.

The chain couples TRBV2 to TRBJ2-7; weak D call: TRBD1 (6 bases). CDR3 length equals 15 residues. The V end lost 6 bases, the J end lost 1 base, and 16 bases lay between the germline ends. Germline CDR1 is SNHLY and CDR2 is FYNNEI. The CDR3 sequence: CASSPTGFGSYEQYV. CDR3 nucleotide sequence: TGTGCCAGCAGCCCCACAGGGTTCGGGTCCTACGAGCAGTACGTC.

The CDR3 nucleotides are TGCAGTGCTAGAAGGACAGACCTTAACTATGGCTACACCTTC. It codes for CSARRTDLNYGYTF. This chain links TRBV20-1 with TRBJ1-2; D possibly corresponds to TRBD1 (6 bases). Deletions cut 2 bases from V and 1 base from J, with 11 bases between. The CDR3 is made up of 14 amino acids. Germline CDR1 is DFQATT and CDR2 is SNEGSKA (reference sequence).

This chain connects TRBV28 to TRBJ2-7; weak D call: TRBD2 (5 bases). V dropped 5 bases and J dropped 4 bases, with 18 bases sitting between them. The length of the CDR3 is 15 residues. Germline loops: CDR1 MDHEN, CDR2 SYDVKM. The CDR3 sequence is CASSPLATVGYEQYF. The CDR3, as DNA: TGTGCCAGCAGTCCTCTAGCTACTGTGGGTTACGAGCAGTACTTC.